Sequencing of this TCR beta chain was carried out in a study of blood T cell repertoires in COVID-19. Looking at the study overall: PBMCs, B-cell-depleted T cells, or T cells were the source of the cDNA or gDNA that made up the material.

As processed by the authors: Cell counts per sample came from amplifying reference gene primers. Assay used: immunoSEQ multiplex PCR; TCRdb lists only in-frame clones, some missing. D and trimming come from the DNA, and the V and J calls and clone size come from that table. Found here are roughly 200,000 clones, roughly 80% of them singletons; the top ten hold 6.5% to 9.5%. Enrolment of Seattle patients took place during active infection, and they were followed longitudinally. The germline V gene encodes CDR1 MGHRA and CDR2 YSYEKL. CDR3 size: 19 residues. V gave up 0 bases and J gave up 0 bases; unmatched junction bases: 8.

This sequence originates from a woman aged 60-75 years with COVID-19, enrolled during active disease. Sequencing used peripheral blood. The V and J genes are TRBV4-1 and TRBJ1-6; 7 nucleotides agree with TRBD1. The CDR3 sequence is CASSQDEGQASSYNSPLHF. CDR3 nucleotide sequence: TGCGCCAGCAGCCAAGATGAAGGACAGGCGAGCTCCTATAATTCACCCCTCCACTTT.